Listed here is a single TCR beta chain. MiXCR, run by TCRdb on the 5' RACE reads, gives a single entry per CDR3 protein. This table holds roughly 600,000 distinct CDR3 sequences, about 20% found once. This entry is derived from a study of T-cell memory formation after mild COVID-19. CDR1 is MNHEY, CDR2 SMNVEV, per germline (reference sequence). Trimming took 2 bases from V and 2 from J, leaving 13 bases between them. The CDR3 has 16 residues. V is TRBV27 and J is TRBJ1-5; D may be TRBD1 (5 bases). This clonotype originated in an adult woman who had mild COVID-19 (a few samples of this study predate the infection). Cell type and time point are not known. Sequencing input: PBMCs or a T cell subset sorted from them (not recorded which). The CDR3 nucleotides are TGTGCCAGCAGTTTAGAAGGGACCTTCGGCAATCAGCCCCAGCATTTT. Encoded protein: CASSLEGTFGNQPQHF.